The 10 T cell receptor beta chains presented below share a single source sample, sequenced in a study of T cells after yellow fever vaccination. TCRdb passed the 5' RACE reads through MiXCR, listing each CDR3 protein once. Here the sample spans about 350,000 distinct CDR3 sequences, around a tenth being singletons. The sample here was PBMCs, taken on the day of the first yellow fever vaccination. The receptors were sampled from a man aged 18 to 30 who received the YFV17D yellow fever vaccine.

Many counts were recorded for this clonotype. V usage is TRBV12-3 or TRBV12-4 and J usage is TRBJ2-3; no clear D gene. The CDR3 consists of 14 residues. Trimming shortened V by 3 bases and J by 1 base, and 8 bases separated the two germline ends. The DNA for the CDR3 is TGTGCCAGCAGTTTCGCCAGCCGCACAGATACGCAGTATTTT. Translation gives CASSFASRTDTQYF.

The J gene is TRBJ2-1, the V gene TRBV3-1, with TRBD2 matching 9 bases. Germline lookup yields CDR1 LGHDT and CDR2 YNNKEL (reference sequence). Trimming removed 4 bases from V and 1 base from J; junction bases left unmatched: 5. This CDR3 region has 16 residues. The CDR3 DNA sequence: TGTGCCAGCAGCCCCGAACTAGCGGGTTCCTACAATGAGCAGTTCTTC. Protein product: CASSPELAGSYNEQFF.

The sample holds one count of this clonotype. The CDR3 nucleotides are TGCGCCAGCAGCATAGGACAGCCCAATGAGCAGTTCTTC. As protein: CASSIGQPNEQFF. This sequence joins TRBV5-1 and TRBJ2-1; tentative D call: TRBD1 (6 bases). The CDR3 has 13 residues. Trimming stripped 4 bases from V and 6 bases from J, with 11 bases between. CDR1 and CDR2 from the germline V gene are SGHRS and YFSETQ.

This clonotype turned up a few times. This chain connects TRBV20-1 to TRBJ1-5; perhaps TRBD1 as D (5 bases). The CDR3 loop spans 17 amino acids. Germline assignment: CDR1 DFQATT and CDR2 SNEGSKA (reference sequence). V gave up 2 bases and J gave up 2 bases, with 19 bases separating them. CDR3 DNA: TGCAGTGCTAGACCCGGGGAGGGGCTCGGGGGCAATCAGCCCCAGCATTTT. This codes for CSARPGEGLGGNQPQHF.

The V and J genes are TRBV29-1 and TRBJ2-3; 11 bases map to TRBD2. V was pared by 6 bases and J by 2 bases, with 7 bases of the junction left unmatched. Germline CDR1 is SQVTM and CDR2 is ANQGSEA. The CDR3 totals 15 residues. The CDR3 is CSVSYSGGDTDTQYF. CDR3 DNA sequence: TGCAGCGTCTCTTATAGCGGGGGGGACACAGATACGCAGTATTTT.

This clonotype was found many times. The V call is TRBV5-5, the J call TRBJ2-7, with 7 bases identical to TRBD2. Unmatched junction bases numbered 15, after V lost 4 bases and J lost 5 bases. This CDR3 comprises 16 residues. Looked up from germline, CDR1 is SGHKS and CDR2 is YYEKEE (reference sequence). As DNA, the CDR3 is TGTGCCAGCAGCCCGACCGGGGAGGGACGTGTTCACGAGCAGTACGTC. Its protein product is CASSPTGEGRVHEQYV.

This clonotype was found a few times. The J gene is TRBJ1-6, the V gene TRBV4-1, with D unresolved. CDR3 length equals 15 residues. CDR1 is MGHRA and CDR2 is YSYEKL in the germline V gene. Trimming left V 0 bases short and J 6 bases short, with 9 bases between. The CDR3 region has the DNA TGCGCCAGCAGCCAAGATGTTCGGCGTAATTCACCCCTCCACTTT. Translation: CASSQDVRRNSPLHF.

This clonotype has at least ten counts. The V call is TRBV12-3 or TRBV12-4, the J call TRBJ1-1; D remains unclear. The CDR3 is 10 residues long. The germline V and J ends were trimmed by 3 bases and 7 bases, with 3 bases remaining between them. This chain's CDR3 is CASSLVEAFF. For the CDR3, the DNA is TGTGCCAGCAGTTTGGTTGAAGCTTTCTTT.

This clonotype was seen a handful of times. CDR3 coding DNA: TGTGCCAGCAGCGTCCTAGCGGGGGGGGCAGATACGCAGTATTTT. Its translation: CASSVLAGGADTQYF. The chain is built from TRBV9 and TRBJ2-3; 12 bases agree with TRBD2. Germline CDR1 SGDLS, CDR2 YYNGEE. Germline trimming cut 2 bases from V and 4 bases from J; bases unmatched to any gene: 2. The CDR3 sequence is 15 residues long.

This clonotype appeared a few times. The chain has TRBV20-1 and TRBJ1-1; 7 bases are a match to TRBD1. J was trimmed by 3 bases and V by 5 bases; bases with no gene match: 9. The length of the CDR3 is 14 residues. The germline gives CDR1 DFQATT, CDR2 SNEGSKA (reference sequence). For the CDR3, the DNA is TGCAGTGCTCCACAGGGGATGGGGGACACTGAAGCTTTCTTT. Translated: CSAPQGMGDTEAFF.